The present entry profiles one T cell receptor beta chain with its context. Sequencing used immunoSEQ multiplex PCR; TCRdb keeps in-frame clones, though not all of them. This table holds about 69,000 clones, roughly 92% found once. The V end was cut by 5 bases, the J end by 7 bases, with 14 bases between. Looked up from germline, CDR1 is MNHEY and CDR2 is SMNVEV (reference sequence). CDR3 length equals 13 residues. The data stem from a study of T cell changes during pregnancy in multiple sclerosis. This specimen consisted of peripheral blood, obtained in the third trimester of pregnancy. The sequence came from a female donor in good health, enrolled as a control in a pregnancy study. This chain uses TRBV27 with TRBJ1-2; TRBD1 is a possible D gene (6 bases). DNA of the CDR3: TGTGCCAGCAGTCCTCAGGGGAGTGGTGGCTACACCTTC. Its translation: CASSPQGSGGYTF.